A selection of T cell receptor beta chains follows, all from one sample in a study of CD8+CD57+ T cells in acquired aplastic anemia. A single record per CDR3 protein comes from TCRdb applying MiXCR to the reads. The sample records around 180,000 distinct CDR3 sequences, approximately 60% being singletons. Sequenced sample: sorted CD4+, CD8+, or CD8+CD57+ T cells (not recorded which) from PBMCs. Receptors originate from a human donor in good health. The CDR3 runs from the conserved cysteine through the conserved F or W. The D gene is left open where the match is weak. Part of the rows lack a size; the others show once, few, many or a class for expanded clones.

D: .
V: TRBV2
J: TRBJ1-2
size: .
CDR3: CASSLLRKNGGYTF
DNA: TGTGCCAGCAGTCTCTTAAGAAAGAATGGGGGCTACACCTTC

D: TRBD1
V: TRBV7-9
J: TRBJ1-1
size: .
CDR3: CASSLGVWDSPNTEAFF
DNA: TGTGCCAGCAGCTTAGGGGTGTGGGACAGCCCGAACACTGAAGCTTTCTTT

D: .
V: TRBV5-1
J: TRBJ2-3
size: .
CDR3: CASSLVGGGDTQYF
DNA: TGCGCCAGCAGCTTGGTCGGAGGGGGAGATACGCAGTATTTT

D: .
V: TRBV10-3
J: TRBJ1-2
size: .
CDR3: CAISVEGGYGYTF
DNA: TGTGCCATCAGTGTCGAAGGCGGCTATGGCTACACCTTC

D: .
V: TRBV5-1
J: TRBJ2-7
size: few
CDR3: CASSQDLAGTRGEQYF
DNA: TGCGCCAGCAGCCAAGATCTGGCGGGAACCCGGGGCGAGCAGTACTTC

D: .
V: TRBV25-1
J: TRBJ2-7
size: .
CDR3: CASSDAHWTSYEQYF
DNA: TGTGCCAGCAGTGACGCGCACTGGACCTCCTACGAGCAGTACTTC

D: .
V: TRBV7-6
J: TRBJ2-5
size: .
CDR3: CASSLDRTSYNETQYF
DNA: TGTGCCAGCAGCTTAGACAGGACCTCCTACAATGAGACCCAGTACTTC

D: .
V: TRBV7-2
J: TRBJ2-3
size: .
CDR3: CASGERLQYF
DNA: TGTGCCAGTGGGGAGCGTTTGCAGTATTTT

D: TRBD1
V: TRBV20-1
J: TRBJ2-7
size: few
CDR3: CSARRDSYEQYF
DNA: TGCAGTGCTAGAAGGGACAGCTACGAGCAGTACTTC

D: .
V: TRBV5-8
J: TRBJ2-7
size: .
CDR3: CATTDGQIYEQYF
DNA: TGTGCCACAACTGACGGACAGATCTACGAGCAGTACTTC

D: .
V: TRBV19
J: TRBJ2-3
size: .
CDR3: CASRSGSTDTQYF
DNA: TGTGCCAGTAGATCCGGTAGCACAGATACGCAGTATTTT

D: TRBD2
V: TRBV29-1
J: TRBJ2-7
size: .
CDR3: CSVDRGGNYEQYF
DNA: TGCAGCGTTGACCGGGGGGGAAATTACGAGCAGTACTTC

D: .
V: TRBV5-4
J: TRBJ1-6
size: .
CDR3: CASRPGRGRFLEGPLHF
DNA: TGTGCCAGCAGACCTGGACGAGGGCGGTTTCTGGAAGGACCCCTCCACTTT

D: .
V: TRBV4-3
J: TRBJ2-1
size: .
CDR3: CASSHRRDEQFF
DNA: TGCGCCAGCAGCCATAGACGGGATGAGCAGTTCTTC

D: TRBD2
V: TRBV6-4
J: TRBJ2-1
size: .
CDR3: CASSEAGGSYNEQFF
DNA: TGTGCCAGCAGTGAAGCGGGGGGCTCCTACAATGAGCAGTTCTTC

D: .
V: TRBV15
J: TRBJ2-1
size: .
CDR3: CATSRDLGREQFF
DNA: TGTGCCACCAGCAGAGATTTGGGCAGGGAGCAGTTCTTC

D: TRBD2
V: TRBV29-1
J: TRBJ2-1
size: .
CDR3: CSTLSGGNNEQFF
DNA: TGCAGCACCTTAAGCGGGGGCAACAATGAGCAGTTCTTC

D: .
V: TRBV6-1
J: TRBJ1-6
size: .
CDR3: CASIDRRVNSPLHF
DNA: TGTGCCAGCATTGACAGGAGGGTCAATTCACCCCTCCACTTT

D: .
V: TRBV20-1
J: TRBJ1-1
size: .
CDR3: CSANGGENTEAFF
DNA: TGCAGTGCTAATGGAGGGGAAAACACTGAAGCTTTCTTT

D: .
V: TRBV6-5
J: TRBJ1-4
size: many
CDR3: CASSRTPTTNEKLFF
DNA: TGTGCCAGCAGTCGGACACCCACAACTAATGAAAAACTGTTTTTT

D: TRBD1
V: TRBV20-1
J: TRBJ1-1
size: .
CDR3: CSAYRGPSTEAFF
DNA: TGCAGTGCTTACAGGGGGCCGAGCACTGAAGCTTTCTTT

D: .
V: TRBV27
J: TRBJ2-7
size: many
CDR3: CASSLSQGYEQYF
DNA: TGTGCCAGCAGTTTATCACAGGGTTACGAGCAGTACTTC

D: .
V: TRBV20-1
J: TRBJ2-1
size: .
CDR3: CSAPRATYNKQFF
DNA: TGCAGTGCTCCCCGGGCAACCTACAATAAGCAGTTCTTC

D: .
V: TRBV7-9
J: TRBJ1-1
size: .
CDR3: CASSFFQDTEAFF
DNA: TGTGCCAGCAGCTTCTTCCAGGACACTGAAGCTTTCTTT

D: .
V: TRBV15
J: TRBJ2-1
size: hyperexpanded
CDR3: CATSRDGDLGYNEQFF
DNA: TGTGCCACCAGCAGAGATGGGGACTTGGGTTACAATGAGCAGTTCTTC

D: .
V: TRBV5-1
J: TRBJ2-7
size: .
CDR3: CASSRSGAEQYF
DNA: TGCGCCAGCAGCCGATCAGGAGCCGAGCAGTACTTC

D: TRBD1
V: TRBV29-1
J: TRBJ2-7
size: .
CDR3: CSVEEGNRGYEQYF
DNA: TGCAGCGTTGAAGAAGGGAACAGGGGCTACGAGCAGTACTTC

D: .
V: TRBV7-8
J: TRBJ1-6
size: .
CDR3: CASSGWTGGPPDSPLHF
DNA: TGTGCCAGCAGTGGTTGGACGGGTGGGCCACCTGATTCACCCCTCCACTTT

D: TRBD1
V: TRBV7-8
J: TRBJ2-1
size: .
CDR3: CASSLSGDRAMNQFF
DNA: TGTGCCAGCAGCCTGAGTGGGGACAGGGCCATGAATCAGTTCTTC

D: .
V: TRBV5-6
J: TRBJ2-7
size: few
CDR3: CASSLDPNSYEQYF
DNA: TGTGCCAGCAGCTTGGACCCCAACTCCTACGAGCAGTACTTC

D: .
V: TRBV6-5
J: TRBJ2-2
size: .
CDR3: CASSQDTGELFF
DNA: TGTGCCAGCAGTCAGGACACCGGGGAGCTGTTTTTT

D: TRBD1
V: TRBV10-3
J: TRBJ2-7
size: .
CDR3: CATTGTGSYEQYF
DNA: TGTGCCACCACCGGGACAGGGTCCTACGAGCAGTACTTC

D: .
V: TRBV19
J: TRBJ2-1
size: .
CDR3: CASSFFAMGGRHEQFF
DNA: TGTGCCAGTAGCTTCTTCGCAATGGGGGGTAGGCATGAGCAGTTCTTC

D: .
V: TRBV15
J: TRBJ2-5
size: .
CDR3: CATSRVKGRQETQYF
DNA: TGTGCCACCAGCAGGGTAAAGGGCAGACAAGAGACCCAGTACTTC

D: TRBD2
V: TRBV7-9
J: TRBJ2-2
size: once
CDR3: CASSLDGGRSNTGELFF
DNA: TGTGCCAGCAGCTTAGATGGCGGGAGATCGAACACCGGGGAGCTGTTTTTT

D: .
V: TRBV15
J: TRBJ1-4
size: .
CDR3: CATSSGGEKLFF
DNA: TGTGCCACCAGCAGTGGCGGTGAAAAACTGTTTTTT